What follows describes a single TCR beta chain. Generated by immunoSEQ multiplex PCR, the TCRdb table keeps only in-frame clones and is missing some. The data contain roughly 18,000 clones, roughly 77% of them seen just once; the ten biggest clones take up approximately 2.7%. Germline lookup yields CDR1 SGHAT and CDR2 FQDESV (reference sequence). The length of the CDR3 is 15 residues. V was cut by 1 base and J by 4 bases, with 12 bases left in between. This record belongs to a study of PD-1 blockade in classical Hodgkin lymphoma. Stated time point: cycle 4 day 1 (C4D1), after less than seven weeks of nivolumab. Every patient relapsed after autologous stem cell transplantation, and brentuximab vedotin exposure varied. Thawed PBMCs underwent magnetic negative selection to yield purified CD4+ T cells.

This receptor was taken from a human donor with classical Hodgkin lymphoma. The specimen comprised CD4+ T cells from blood, sampled before the fourth cycle of nivolumab. The V call is TRBV11-1, the J call TRBJ2-3; D call uncertain. Here the CDR3 reads CASSLGQARADTQYF. CDR3 in DNA: TGTGCCAGCAGCTTAGGGCAGGCACGGGCAGATACGCAGTATTTT.